These 2 T cell receptor beta chains were all obtained from the same sample, sequenced in a study of tumor-infiltrating lymphocytes in localized non-small cell lung cancer. Profiling relied on immunoSEQ multiplex PCR, and the TCRdb table lists in-frame clones only, not all of them. The table records approximately 13,000 clones, around 85% of them present only once. The source material was uninvolved lung tissue not adjacent to the tumor. All receptors derive from a human donor with non-small cell lung cancer.

CDR3 region: CASSYSDGGGHTF. In nucleotides, the CDR3 is TGTGCCAGCAGTTACTCCGACGGAGGGGGACACACCTTC. The chain carries TRBV6-6 and TRBJ1-2; D might be TRBD1 (6 bases). The CDR3 loop spans 13 amino acids. V was shortened by 0 bases and J by 12 bases, with 14 bases between the two germline ends. CDR1 and CDR2 from the germline V gene are MNHNY and SVGAGI (reference sequence).

The gene calls are TRBV7-9 and TRBJ2-6; D could derive from TRBD1 or TRBD2 (5 bases each). V lost 7 bases to trimming and J lost 4 bases, with 14 bases between them. Germline CDR1 reads SEHNR; CDR2 reads FQNEAQ (reference sequence). The CDR3 sequence is 15 residues long. CDR3 residues: CASNRGALGANVLTF. The CDR3 region has the DNA TGTGCCAGCAACCGAGGGGCTTTGGGGGCCAACGTCCTGACTTTC.